The next 13 T cell receptor beta chains were all read from a single sample in a study of T cells in localized non-small cell lung cancer. The method was immunoSEQ multiplex PCR; TCRdb's version includes in-frame clones alone and lacks a portion of them. The sample contains some 6,700 clones, around 42% of which appear only once. Sequencing was performed on lung tumor tissue, taken before any cancer treatment. These receptors all stem from a man aged 35-69 years with stage III lung adenocarcinoma.

The chain recombines TRBV6-7 with TRBJ2-1, with D possibly being TRBD1 (6 bases). TRBV6-7 is given ORF status, its function remaining uncertain. CDR3 length: 14 residues. Trimming pared 5 bases from V and 3 bases from J, leaving 11 bases between. CDR3 sequence reads: CASSQQGNYNEQFF. Here the CDR3 DNA reads TGTGCCAGCAGTCAACAGGGAAACTACAATGAGCAGTTCTTC.

The chain has TRBV6-8 and TRBJ2-7; TRBD1 agrees at 8 bases. The CDR3 is 14 amino acids. The V gene's germline CDR1 is MNHGY and CDR2 SAAAGT. J was trimmed by 5 bases and V by 10 bases; bases with no gene match: 13. CDR3 nucleotide sequence: TGTGCCACCTCCGAAGACAGGGGTGCCCACGAGCAGTACTTC. It specifies CATSEDRGAHEQYF.

V and J are TRBV9 and TRBJ2-5, with a tentative D call TRBD1 (5 bases). Trimming took off 0 bases at V and 5 bases at J, with 14 bases between the two ends. Germline CDR1 is SGDLS and CDR2 is YYNGEE. The CDR3 runs 15 residues. CDR3 in DNA: TGTGCCAGCAGCGTAGGGGCCTCAGGGAAGGAGACCCAGTACTTC. The encoded protein is CASSVGASGKETQYF.

This clone was observed a few times. The rearrangement links TRBV19 to TRBJ2-2; possible D gene TRBD2, 5 bases. Trimming removed 5 bases from V and 5 bases from J, with 15 bases in between. Germline CDR1 is LNHDA and CDR2 is SQIVND (reference sequence). The CDR3 consists of 15 residues. CDR3 coding DNA: TGTGCCAGTAGTGCACCTAGCTCCGAGACCGGGGAGCTGTTTTTT. Residues: CASSAPSSETGELFF.

By share, this clone counts as medium-sized. V usage is TRBV11-3 and J usage is TRBJ2-1, with D tentatively TRBD2 (6 bases). V was shortened by 3 bases and J by 4 bases, with 19 bases between the two germline ends. The CDR3 runs 17 residues. CDR1 and CDR2 from the germline V gene are SGHNT and YENEEA. As DNA, the CDR3 is TGTGCCAGCAGCTTCTTTGAGGGAGGTTTCGGGTACAATGAGCAGTTCTTC. Protein sequence: CASSFFEGGFGYNEQFF. Full variable domain (outside the CDR3, taken from reference TRBV11-3 and TRBJ2-1): EAGVVQSPRYKIIEKKQPVAFWCNPISGHNTLYWYLQNLGQGPELLIRYENEEAVDDSQLPKDRFSAERLKGVDSTLKIQPAELGDSAVYLCASSFFEGGFGYNEQFFGPGTRLTVL.

The rearrangement links TRBV11-3 to TRBJ2-1; D could derive from TRBD1 or TRBD2 (7 bases each). Germline CDR1 reads SGHNT; CDR2 reads YENEEA. CDR3 length: 14 residues. The ends were cut back, 5 bases at V and 9 bases at J, with 17 bases in the middle. In DNA form, the CDR3 reads TGTGCCAGCAGCCCAGGGGGTAGCGGGCCTGAGCAGTTCTTC. It yields the protein CASSPGGSGPEQFF.

This clone was seen a few times. J is TRBJ2-5 and V is TRBV6-8; D might be TRBD1 (6 bases). The germline V gene encodes CDR1 MNHGY and CDR2 SAAAGT. The CDR3 extends over 13 amino acids. Trimming stripped 6 bases from V and 11 bases from J, with 19 bases between. CDR3 loop: CASRIFSLGGQYF. The CDR3 DNA reads as TGTGCCAGCAGGATATTCTCGTTAGGGGGTCAGTACTTC.

This clone was observed a single time. The chain couples TRBV18 to TRBJ2-5; D call uncertain. CDR1 and CDR2 (germline): KGHSH, LQKENI. The germline V and J ends were trimmed by 1 base and 1 base, with 16 bases remaining between them. This CDR3 is built from 17 residues. This chain's CDR3 is CASSPLVSPRAQETQYF. DNA for the CDR3: TGTGCCAGCTCACCACTAGTCAGCCCCCGCGCCCAAGAGACCCAGTACTTC.

This clone is deemed large. The chain combines TRBV19 with TRBJ2-4, with no clear D. V was trimmed by 7 bases and J by 8 bases, leaving 18 bases between them. The CDR3 consists of 14 residues. Germline V gene data show CDR1 as LNHDA and CDR2 as SQIVND (reference sequence). CDR3 residues: CASTSPSNKDIQYF. In nucleotides, the CDR3 is TGTGCCAGTACCTCGCCCTCGAACAAGGACATTCAGTACTTC.

This chain links TRBV19 with TRBJ1-3; no definite D call. The CDR3 loop spans 14 amino acids. Per the germline V gene, CDR1 is LNHDA and CDR2 is SQIVND (reference sequence). V was clipped by 3 bases and J by 4 bases, with 10 bases between them. The CDR3 loop reads CASSIDGRGNTIYF. CDR3 DNA sequence: TGTGCCAGTAGTATCGACGGACGGGGAAACACCATATATTTT.

J is TRBJ2-7 and V is TRBV5-1; 7 positions match TRBD1. This CDR3 spans 15 amino acids. J gave up 3 bases and V 3 bases, and 9 bases lay outside the gene matches. CDR1 SGHRS and CDR2 YFSETQ come from the germline V gene. CDR3 DNA: TGCGCCAGCAGCTCCGACAGGGTAGTAAACTACGAGCAGTACTTC. Its protein is CASSSDRVVNYEQYF.

The CDR3, as DNA: TGTGCCAGTAGTACGGGACTAGCGGGGTGGGCCGGGGAGCTGTTTTTT. Protein: CASSTGLAGWAGELFF. The chain has TRBV19 and TRBJ2-2, with 13 bases aligning to TRBD2. This CDR3 has 16 amino acids. V lost 4 bases, J lost 6 bases, and 5 bases stayed unmatched. CDR1 LNHDA and CDR2 SQIVND come from the germline V gene (reference sequence).

This clone was observed a few times. The chain combines TRBV19 with TRBJ2-1; D is unclear. Trimming took 4 bases from V and 3 from J, leaving 10 bases between them. The CDR3 is 14 amino acids. Germline V CDR1 and CDR2: LNHDA, SQIVND (reference sequence). DNA of the CDR3: TGTGCCAGTAGTAAGGTACCAAGCTACAATGAGCAGTTCTTC. Translating it yields CASSKVPSYNEQFF. Full variable domain (outside the CDR3, taken from reference TRBV19 and TRBJ2-1): DGGITQSPKYLFRKEGQNVTLSCEQNLNHDAMYWYRQDPGQGLRLIYYSQIVNDFQKGDIAEGYSVSREKKESFPLTVTSAQKNPTAFYLCASSKVPSYNEQFFGPGTRLTVL.